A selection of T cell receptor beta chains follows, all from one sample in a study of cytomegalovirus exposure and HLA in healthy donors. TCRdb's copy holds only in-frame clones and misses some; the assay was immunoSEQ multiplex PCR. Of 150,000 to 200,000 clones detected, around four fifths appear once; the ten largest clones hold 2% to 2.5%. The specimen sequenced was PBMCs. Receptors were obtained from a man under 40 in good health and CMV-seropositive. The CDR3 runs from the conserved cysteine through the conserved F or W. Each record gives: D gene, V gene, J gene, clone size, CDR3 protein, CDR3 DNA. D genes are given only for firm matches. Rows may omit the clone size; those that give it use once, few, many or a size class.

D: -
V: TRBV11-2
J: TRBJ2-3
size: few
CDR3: CASGGRTDTQYF
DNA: TGTGCCAGCGGGGGCCGCACAGATACGCAGTATTTT

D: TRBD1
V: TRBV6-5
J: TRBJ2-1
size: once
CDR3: CASTTGTGVNEQFF
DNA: TGTGCCAGCACCACCGGGACAGGGGTCAATGAGCAGTTCTTC

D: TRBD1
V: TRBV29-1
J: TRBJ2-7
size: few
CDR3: CSVFTGTATYEQYF
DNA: TGCAGCGTGTTCACCGGGACAGCGACCTACGAGCAGTACTTC

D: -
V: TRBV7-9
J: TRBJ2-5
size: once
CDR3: CASSLQAGQETQYF
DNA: TGTGCCAGCAGCTTACAGGCAGGTCAAGAGACCCAGTACTTC

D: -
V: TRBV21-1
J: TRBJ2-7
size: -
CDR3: CASSSTSDDRTYEQYF
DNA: TGTGCCAGCAGCAGTACTTCCGACGACAGGACCTACGAGCAGTACTTC

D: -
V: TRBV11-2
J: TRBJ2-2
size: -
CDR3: CASSSHSSAGELFF
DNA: TGTGCCAGCAGCTCCCACTCTAGCGCCGGGGAGCTGTTTTTT

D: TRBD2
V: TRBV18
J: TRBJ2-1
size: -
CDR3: CASSPPSLAGGHHEQFF
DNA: TGTGCCAGCTCACCACCATCCCTAGCGGGGGGGCACCATGAGCAGTTCTTC

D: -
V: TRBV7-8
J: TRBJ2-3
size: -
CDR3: CASSYTIDTQYF
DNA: TGTGCCAGCAGCTACACCATTGATACGCAGTATTTT

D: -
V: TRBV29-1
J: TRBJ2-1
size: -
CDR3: CSSKKSRDSYNEQFF
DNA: TGCAGCTCAAAGAAAAGCCGGGACTCCTACAATGAGCAGTTCTTC

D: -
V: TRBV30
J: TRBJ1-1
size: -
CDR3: CAWSDRPGTEAFF
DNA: TGTGCCTGGAGCGACCGGCCGGGGACTGAAGCTTTCTTT

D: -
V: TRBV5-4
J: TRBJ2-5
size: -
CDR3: CASSSGQQQETQYF
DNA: TGTGCCAGCAGCTCCGGACAGCAACAAGAGACCCAGTACTTC

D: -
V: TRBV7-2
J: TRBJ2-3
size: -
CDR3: CASSLEGGLTDTQYF
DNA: TGTGCCAGCAGCTTAGAAGGCGGGTTGACAGATACGCAGTATTTT

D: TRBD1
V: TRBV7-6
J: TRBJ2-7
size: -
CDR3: CASSPGTGSYEQYF
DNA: TGTGCCAGCAGCCCTGGGACAGGCTCCTACGAGCAGTACTTC

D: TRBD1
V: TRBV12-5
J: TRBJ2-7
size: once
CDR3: CASGLLRRTGTGSYEQYF
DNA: TGTGCTAGTGGTTTGTTAAGGAGGACCGGGACAGGATCCTACGAGCAGTACTTC

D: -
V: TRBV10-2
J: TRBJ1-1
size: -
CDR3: CAIQTGYQGTEAFF
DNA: TGCGCCATCCAGACAGGCTACCAGGGCACTGAAGCTTTCTTT

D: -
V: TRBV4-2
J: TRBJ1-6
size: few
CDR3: CASSRNSNSPLHF
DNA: TGTGCCAGCAGCCGCAACAGCAATTCACCCCTCCACTTT

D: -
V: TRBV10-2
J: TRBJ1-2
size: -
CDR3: CASTLTPNYGYTF
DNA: TGCGCCAGCACCTTGACACCAAACTATGGCTACACCTTC

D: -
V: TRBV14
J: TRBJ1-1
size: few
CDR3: CASSQGSAGNTEAFF
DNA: TGTGCCAGCAGCCAAGGATCAGCAGGGAACACTGAAGCTTTCTTT

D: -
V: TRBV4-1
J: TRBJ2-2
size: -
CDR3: CASSPTDYTGELFF
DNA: TGCGCCAGCAGCCCGACGGACTATACCGGGGAGCTGTTTTTT

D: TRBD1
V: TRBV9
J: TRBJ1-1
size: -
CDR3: CASSATGGRTEAFF
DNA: TGTGCCAGCAGCGCTACAGGGGGTAGAACTGAAGCTTTCTTT

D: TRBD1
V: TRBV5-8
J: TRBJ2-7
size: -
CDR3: CASTPTGGWYEQYF
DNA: TGTGCCAGCACCCCGACAGGGGGCTGGTACGAGCAGTACTTC

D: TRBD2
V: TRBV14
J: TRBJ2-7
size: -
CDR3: CASSQRWRGSRLAGVESSYEQYF
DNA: TGTGCCAGCAGCCAAAGGTGGCGGGGGTCCAGGCTAGCGGGGGTCGAAAGCTCCTACGAGCAGTACTTC

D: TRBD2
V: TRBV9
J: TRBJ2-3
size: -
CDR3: CASSVKAGGSDTQYF
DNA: TGTGCCAGCAGCGTTAAAGCGGGGGGTTCAGATACGCAGTATTTT

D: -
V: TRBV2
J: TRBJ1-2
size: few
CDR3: CASGQDYGYTF
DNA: TGTGCCAGCGGGCAGGACTATGGCTACACCTTC

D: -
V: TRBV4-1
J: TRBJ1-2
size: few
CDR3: CASSSFNSGYGYTF
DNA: TGCGCCAGCAGTAGTTTCAACTCGGGCTATGGCTACACCTTC

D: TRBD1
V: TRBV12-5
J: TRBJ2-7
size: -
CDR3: CASGLVRDRLTYEQYF
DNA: TGTGCTAGTGGTTTGGTACGGGACAGGCTAACCTACGAGCAGTACTTC

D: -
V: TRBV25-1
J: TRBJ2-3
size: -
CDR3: CASTSLEGTDTQYF
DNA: TGTGCCAGCACCTCCTTGGAGGGCACAGATACGCAGTATTTT

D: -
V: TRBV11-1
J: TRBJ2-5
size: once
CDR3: CASSLGRSQETQYF
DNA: TGTGCCAGCAGCTTAGGGAGGTCTCAAGAGACCCAGTACTTC

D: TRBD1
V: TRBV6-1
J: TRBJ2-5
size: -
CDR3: CASRGTGVETQYF
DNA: TGTGCCAGCAGGGGGACAGGGGTAGAGACCCAGTACTTC

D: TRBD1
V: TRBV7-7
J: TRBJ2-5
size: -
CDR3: CASSLGPTGLETQYF
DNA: TGTGCTAGCAGCTTAGGGCCGACAGGGTTAGAGACCCAGTACTTC

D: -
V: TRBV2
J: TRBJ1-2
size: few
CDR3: CASSEGQRGVGGYTF
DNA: TGTGCCAGCAGTGAAGGACAGCGAGGAGTAGGGGGCTACACCTTC

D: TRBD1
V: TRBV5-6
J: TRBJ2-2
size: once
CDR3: CASSSTGDWTGELFF
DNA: TGTGCCAGCAGCTCAACAGGGGATTGGACCGGGGAGCTGTTTTTT

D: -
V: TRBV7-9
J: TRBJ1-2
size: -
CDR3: CASSEQGGYTF
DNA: TGTGCCAGCAGCGAACAGGGTGGCTACACCTTC

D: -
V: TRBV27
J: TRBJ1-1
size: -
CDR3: CASSPLLNTEAFF
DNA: TGTGCCAGCAGTCCCCTATTGAACACTGAAGCTTTCTTT

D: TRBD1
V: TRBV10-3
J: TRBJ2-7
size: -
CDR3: CAISESRGQTYEQYF
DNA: TGTGCCATCAGTGAGTCACGGGGACAGACGTACGAGCAGTACTTC

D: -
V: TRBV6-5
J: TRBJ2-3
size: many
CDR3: CASSYDRQNTDTQYF
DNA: TGTGCCAGCAGTTACGACAGGCAGAACACAGATACGCAGTATTTT

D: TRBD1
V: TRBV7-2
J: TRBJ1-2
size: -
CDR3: CASSDQRQGRRGYTF
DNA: TGTGCCAGCAGCGACCAACGACAGGGTCGGCGAGGCTACACCTTC

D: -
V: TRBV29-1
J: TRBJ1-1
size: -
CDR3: CSVDLAVHKGTEAFF
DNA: TGCAGCGTTGACCTAGCGGTCCATAAGGGGACTGAAGCTTTCTTT

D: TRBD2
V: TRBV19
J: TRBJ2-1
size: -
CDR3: CASSIFASGAPYNEQFF
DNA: TGTGCCAGTAGTATCTTCGCTAGCGGGGCACCTTACAATGAGCAGTTCTTC

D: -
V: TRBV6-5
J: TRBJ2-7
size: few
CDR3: CASSYGERSYEQYF
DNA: TGTGCCAGCAGTTACGGGGAGCGGTCCTACGAGCAGTACTTC

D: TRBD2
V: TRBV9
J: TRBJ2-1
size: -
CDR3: CASSVVGGGGLNEQFF
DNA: TGTGCCAGCAGCGTAGTAGGCGGGGGGGGCCTAAATGAGCAGTTCTTC

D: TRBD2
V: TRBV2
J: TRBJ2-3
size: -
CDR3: CASSRGGRDTDTQYF
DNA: TGTGCCAGCAGCCGCGGGGGGCGGGACACAGATACGCAGTATTTT

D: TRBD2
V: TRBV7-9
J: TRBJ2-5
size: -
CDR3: CASSLGLGFQETQYF
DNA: TGTGCCAGCAGCTTGGGACTAGGCTTCCAAGAGACCCAGTACTTC

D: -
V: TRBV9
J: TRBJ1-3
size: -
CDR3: CASSVTSGFSGNTIYF
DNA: TGTGCCAGCAGCGTAACCTCAGGGTTCTCTGGAAACACCATATATTTT

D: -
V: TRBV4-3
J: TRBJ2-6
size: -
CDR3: CASSGTTQGSGANVLTF
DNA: TGCGCCAGCAGCGGAACGACACAGGGCTCTGGGGCCAACGTCCTGACTTTC

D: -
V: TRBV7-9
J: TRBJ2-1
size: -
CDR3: CASAKGRNEQFF
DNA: TGTGCCTCCGCCAAGGGGAGGAATGAGCAGTTCTTC